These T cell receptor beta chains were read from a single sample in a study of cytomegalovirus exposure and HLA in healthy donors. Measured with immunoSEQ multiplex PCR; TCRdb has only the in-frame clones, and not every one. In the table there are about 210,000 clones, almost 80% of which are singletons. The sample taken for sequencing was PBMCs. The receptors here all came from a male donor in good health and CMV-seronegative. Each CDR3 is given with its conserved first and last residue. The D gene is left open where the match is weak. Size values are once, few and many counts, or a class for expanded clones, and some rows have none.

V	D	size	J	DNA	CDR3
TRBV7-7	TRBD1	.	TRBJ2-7	TGTGCCAGGACCCCGGGACAGGGACTCGGGGAGCAGTACTTC	CARTPGQGLGEQYF
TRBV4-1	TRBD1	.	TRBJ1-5	TGCGCCAGCAGCCAAAGGACAGGGAACAATCAGCCCCAGCATTTT	CASSQRTGNNQPQHF
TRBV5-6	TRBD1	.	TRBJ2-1	TGTGCCAGCAGCTTCGGATCAGAAGGGACAGTATACAATGAGCAGTTCTTC	CASSFGSEGTVYNEQFF
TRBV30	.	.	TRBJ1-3	TGTGCCTGGAGTGGCCTAATTGGAAACACCATATATTTT	CAWSGLIGNTIYF
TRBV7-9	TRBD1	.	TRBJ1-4	TGTGCCAGCAGTTCGTTCGGACAGGGTCGAGATGCAACTAATGAAAAACTGTTTTTT	CASSSFGQGRDATNEKLFF
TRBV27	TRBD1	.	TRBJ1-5	TGTGCCAGCAGTTTGGGACAGGCTTGGCAGCCCCAGCATTTT	CASSLGQAWQPQHF
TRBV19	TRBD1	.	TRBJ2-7	TGTGCCAGTAGTATTGGCGGGACAGGGACCTACGAGCAGTACTTC	CASSIGGTGTYEQYF
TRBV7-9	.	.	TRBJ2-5	TGTGCCAGCAGCTCGGACGGCCGGGGGACCCAGTACTTC	CASSSDGRGTQYF
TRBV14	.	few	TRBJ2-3	TGTGCCAGCAGCTCAAGACGTCAACTAGCCCCAGATACGCAGTATTTT	CASSSRRQLAPDTQYF
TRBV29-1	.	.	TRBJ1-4	TGCAGCGTTTTCGCACAGAATGAAAAACTGTTTTTT	CSVFAQNEKLFF
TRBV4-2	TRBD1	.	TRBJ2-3	TGTGCCAGCAGCCCCGGGGACAGGGATGTCACAGATACGCAGTATTTT	CASSPGDRDVTDTQYF
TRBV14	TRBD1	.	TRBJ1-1	TGTGCCAGCAGCCTCATCCGACAGGGTGGTGCTGAAGCTTTCTTT	CASSLIRQGGAEAFF
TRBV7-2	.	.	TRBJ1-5	TGTGCCAGCAGCTTAGGGGCGGGTCAGCCCCAGCATTTT	CASSLGAGQPQHF
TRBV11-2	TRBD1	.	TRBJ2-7	TGTGCCAGCACCATAGACCGGACAGGGGCGGGGGAGCAGTACTTC	CASTIDRTGAGEQYF
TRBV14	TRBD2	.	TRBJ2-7	TGTGCCAGCAGCCAGTTGACTAGCGGGGGAGGAGGTGAGCAGTACTTC	CASSQLTSGGGGEQYF
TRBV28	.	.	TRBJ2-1	TGTGCCAGCAGCCGCCCTGGTGGGGCTATCAGCTCCTACAATGAGCAGTTCTTC	CASSRPGGAISSYNEQFF
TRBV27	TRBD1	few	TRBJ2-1	TGTGCCAGCAGTCCTCCCCGGGACAGGGTAGTCAATGAGCAGTTCTTC	CASSPPRDRVVNEQFF
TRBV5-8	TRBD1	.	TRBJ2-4	TGTGCCAGCAGCGTTGACAGGGCGATTCCGCCACTACTAGCCAAAAACATTCAGTACTTC	CASSVDRAIPPLLAKNIQYF
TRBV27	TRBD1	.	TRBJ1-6	TGTGCCAGCAGTTTACTCAGGGGGCGAAATTCACCCCTCCACTTT	CASSLLRGRNSPLHF
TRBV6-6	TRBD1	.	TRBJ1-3	TGTGCCAGCAGTCCCCCCGGGACAGGGGGCAGAAACACCATATATTTT	CASSPPGTGGRNTIYF
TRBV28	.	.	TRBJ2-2	TGTGCCAGCAGTTCGACACAGGTGGGCAACACCGGGGAGCTGTTTTTT	CASSSTQVGNTGELFF
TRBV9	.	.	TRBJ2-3	TGTGCCAGCAGCGTATTCCAGGGGCGCACAGATACGCAGTATTTT	CASSVFQGRTDTQYF
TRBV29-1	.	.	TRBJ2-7	TGCAGCGTGTCGACTAGTGGCGAGCAGTACTTC	CSVSTSGEQYF
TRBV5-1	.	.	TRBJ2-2	TGCGCCAGCAGCCCCCGGACAGACACCGGGGAGCTGTTTTTT	CASSPRTDTGELFF
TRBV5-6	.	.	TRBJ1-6	TGTGCCAGCAGCTTGGGACAGTATAATTCACCCCTCCACTTT	CASSLGQYNSPLHF
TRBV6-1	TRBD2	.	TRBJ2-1	TGTGCCAGCAGTGAAATACCGGGACTAGCGGGGCCTAATGAGCAGTTCTTC	CASSEIPGLAGPNEQFF
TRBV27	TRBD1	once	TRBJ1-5	TGTGCCAGCAGCCGACAGGGGGCTCATCAGCCCCAGCATTTT	CASSRQGAHQPQHF
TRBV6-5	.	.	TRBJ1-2	TGTGCCAGCAGTTACTCGGAGGGTAGTTATGGCTACACCTTC	CASSYSEGSYGYTF
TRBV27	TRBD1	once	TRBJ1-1	TGTGCCAGCAGTCCGAGGACAGGACCGGGGACTGAAGCTTTCTTT	CASSPRTGPGTEAFF
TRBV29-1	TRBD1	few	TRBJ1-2	TGCAGCGTTGTACAGGGACAGCGTGGCTACACCTTC	CSVVQGQRGYTF
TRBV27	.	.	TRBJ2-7	TGTGCCAGCTTCCCCCGGGACTCCTATGAGCAGTACTTC	CASFPRDSYEQYF
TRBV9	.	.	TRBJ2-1	TGTGCCAGCAGCGTAGGTTCTACTAATGAGCAGTTCTTC	CASSVGSTNEQFF
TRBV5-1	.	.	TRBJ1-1	TGCGCCAGCAGGACACTCATGAACACTGAAGCTTTCTTT	CASRTLMNTEAFF
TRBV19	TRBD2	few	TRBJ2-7	TGTGCCAGTAGTCTCACGTTGGCGGGAGGAGCCTACGAGCAGTACTTC	CASSLTLAGGAYEQYF
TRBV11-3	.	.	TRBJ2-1	TGTGCCAGCAGCCGGCGGCAGGGTCCTGGTGAGCAGTTCTTC	CASSRRQGPGEQFF
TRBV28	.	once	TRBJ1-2	TGTGCCAGTGGGACACTTTATGGCTACACCTTC	CASGTLYGYTF
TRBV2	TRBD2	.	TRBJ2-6	TGTGCCAGCAGTGAATGGGGAGGGGCCGGGGCCAACGTCCTGACTTTC	CASSEWGGAGANVLTF
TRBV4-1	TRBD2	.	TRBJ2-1	TGCGCCAGCAGCCAAGATCGAGAGGGCGGGAGGAGGGTAAATGAGCAGTTCTTC	CASSQDREGGRRVNEQFF
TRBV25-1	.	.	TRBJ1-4	TGTGCCAGCAGTGAATACGAGGGGGGGGCAGGGGATGAAAAACTGTTTTTT	CASSEYEGGAGDEKLFF
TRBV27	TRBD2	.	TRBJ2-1	TGTGCCAGCAGTTCGCTAGCGGGGAGCTCCTACAATGAGCAGTTCTTC	CASSSLAGSSYNEQFF
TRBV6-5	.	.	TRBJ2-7	TGTGCCAGCAGTAGGGGTCCTATGTCCTACGAGCAGTACTTC	CASSRGPMSYEQYF
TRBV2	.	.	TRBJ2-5	TGTGCCACCGGGTGGGGGGAAGAGACCCAGTACTTC	CATGWGEETQYF
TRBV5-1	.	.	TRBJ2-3	TGCGCCAGCAGCGCAACAGGAACAGATACGCAGTATTTT	CASSATGTDTQYF
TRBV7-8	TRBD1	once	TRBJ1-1	TGTGCCAGCAGCTTAGATACAGGGGGCACTGAAGCTTTCTTT	CASSLDTGGTEAFF
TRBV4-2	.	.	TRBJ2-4	TGTGCCAGCAGCCAAGAGGGAGGGGGGGCCAAAAACATTCAGTACTTC	CASSQEGGGAKNIQYF
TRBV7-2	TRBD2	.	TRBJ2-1	TGTGCCAGCAGCTTACGGCGGGGGGGCCGGAACAATGAGCAGTTCTTC	CASSLRRGGRNNEQFF
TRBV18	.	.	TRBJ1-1	TGTGCCAGCTCACCACAGGGGGGGACTGAAGCTTTCTTT	CASSPQGGTEAFF
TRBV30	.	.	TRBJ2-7	TGTGCCTGGAGTAGTCAGTACGAGCAGTACTTC	CAWSSQYEQYF
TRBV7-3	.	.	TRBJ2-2	TGTGCCAGCAGCTTGGCAGGCGGGGAGCTGTTTTTT	CASSLAGGELFF
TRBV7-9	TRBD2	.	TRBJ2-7	TGTGCCAGCAACCGAGCGGGAATCAACCGATCCTACGAGCAGTACTTC	CASNRAGINRSYEQYF
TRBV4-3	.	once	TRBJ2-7	TGCGCCAGCAGCCAAGTGAGAGACAGCTACGAGCAGTACTTC	CASSQVRDSYEQYF
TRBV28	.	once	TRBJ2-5	TGTGCCAGCAGCCCGGAAAATCAGGGAGGAGAGACCCAGTACTTC	CASSPENQGGETQYF
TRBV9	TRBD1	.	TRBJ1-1	TGTGCCAGCAGCCCCGGGACAGGGGGAAATTTGATCGCTGAAGCTTTCTTT	CASSPGTGGNLIAEAFF
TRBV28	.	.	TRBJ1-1	TGTGCCAGCAGTAGTCGCGGGGCCTACACTGAAGCTTTCTTT	CASSSRGAYTEAFF
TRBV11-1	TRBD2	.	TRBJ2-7	TGTGCCAGCAGCTTAAGTGGCGGGAGCATGAATTACGAGCAGTACTTC	CASSLSGGSMNYEQYF
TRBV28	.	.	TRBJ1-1	TGTGCCAGCAGCCATGGGACAAGCACTGAAGCTTTCTTT	CASSHGTSTEAFF
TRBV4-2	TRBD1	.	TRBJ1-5	TGTGCCAGCAGCCATGACAGGGGGCTCGGTCAGCCCCAGCATTTT	CASSHDRGLGQPQHF